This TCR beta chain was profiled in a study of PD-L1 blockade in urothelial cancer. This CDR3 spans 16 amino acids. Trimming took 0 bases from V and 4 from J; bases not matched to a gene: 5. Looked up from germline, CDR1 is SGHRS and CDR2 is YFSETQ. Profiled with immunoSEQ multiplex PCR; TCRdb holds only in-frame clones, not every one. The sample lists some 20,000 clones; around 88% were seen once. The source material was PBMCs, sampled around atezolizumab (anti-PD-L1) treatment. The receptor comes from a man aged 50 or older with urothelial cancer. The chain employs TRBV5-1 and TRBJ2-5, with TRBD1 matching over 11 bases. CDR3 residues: CASSLVGQGAGETQYF. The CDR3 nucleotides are TGCGCCAGCAGCTTGGTTGGACAGGGGGCTGGAGAGACCCAGTACTTC.